The 17 T cell receptor beta chains reported below all come from one sample, sequenced in a study of blood T cell repertoires in COVID-19. This table comes from immunoSEQ multiplex PCR, and its TCRdb copy is limited to in-frame clones, with some not included. The table shows under 250,000 clones, with 83% occurring only once. Sequenced material: peripheral blood. These TCRs come from a man aged 40-49 years with active or convalescent COVID-19.

The chain has TRBV30 and TRBJ1-1; tentative D call: TRBD1 (5 bases). Trimming stripped 4 bases from V and 5 bases from J, with 20 bases between. The CDR3 consists of 15 residues. The germline CDR1 and CDR2 sequences are GTSNPN and SVGIG (reference sequence). This CDR3 reads CAWKGLAGVATEAFF. The CDR3 DNA sequence: TGTGCCTGGAAGGGACTAGCGGGAGTTGCGACTGAAGCTTTCTTT.

The rearrangement uses TRBV29-1 and TRBJ1-6; the D gene is possibly TRBD1 (6 bases). This CDR3 has 18 residues. Trimming took off 7 bases at V and 0 bases at J, with 22 bases between the two ends. CDR1 is SQVTM and CDR2 is ANQGSEA in the germline V gene. The CDR3 here is CSAPRTAVTSSYNSPLHF. The DNA for the CDR3 is TGCAGCGCCCCCCGGACAGCCGTAACGAGCTCCTATAATTCACCCCTCCACTTT.

This rearrangement joins TRBV19 to TRBJ2-1; the D gene is possibly TRBD1 (5 bases). Germline V gene sequence: CDR1 LNHDA, CDR2 SQIVND (reference sequence). Trimming took 3 bases from V and 4 from J, leaving 13 bases between them. The CDR3 has 15 amino acids. The CDR3 sequence: CASSIRQGIYNEQFF. The CDR3 coding sequence is TGTGCCAGTAGTATCCGCCAGGGAATATACAATGAGCAGTTCTTC.

V gene TRBV2 combines with J gene TRBJ2-1; TRBD1 might be the D (5 bases). Trimming pared 6 bases from V and 0 bases from J, leaving 12 bases between. The CDR3 loop spans 15 amino acids. The germline V gene has CDR1 SNHLY and CDR2 FYNNEI. This CDR3 reads CASSLHRSSYNEQFF. DNA for the CDR3: TGTGCCAGCAGCCTACACAGGAGCTCCTACAATGAGCAGTTCTTC. Combining the CDR3 with reference TRBV2 and TRBJ2-1 gives the whole variable domain EPEVTQTPSHQVTQMGQEVILRCVPISNHLYFYWYRQILGQKVEFLVSFYNNEISEKSEIFDDQFSVERPDGSNFTLKIRSTKLEDSAMYFCASSLHRSSYNEQFFGPGTRLTVL.

The table lists this clone with a few counts. The chain uses TRBV2 and TRBJ1-4; tentatively, D is TRBD1 (5 bases). V was shortened by 6 bases and J by 6 bases, with 14 bases between the two germline ends. The CDR3 contains 14 residues. The germline gives CDR1 SNHLY, CDR2 FYNNEI. CDR3 sequence: CASRLGLEDEKLFF. The CDR3 bases are TGTGCCAGCAGGTTGGGACTGGAAGATGAAAAACTGTTTTTT.

V usage is TRBV12-3 or TRBV12-4 and J usage is TRBJ1-1; D not certain. Trimming shortened V by 6 bases and J by 1 base, and 9 bases separated the two germline ends. The CDR3 sequence is 13 residues long. CDR3 sequence: CASSRDWNTEAFF. CDR3 coding DNA: TGTGCCAGCAGCCGCGACTGGAACACTGAAGCTTTCTTT.

This chain connects TRBV6-5 to TRBJ2-7; 11 bases line up with TRBD1. CDR3 length: 14 amino acids. The trim removed 6 bases at V and 7 bases at J, leaving 8 bases unmatched. Per the germline V gene, CDR1 is MNHEY and CDR2 is SVGAGI. The CDR3 DNA is TGTGCCAGCAGCCAAGGACAGGGGGCGAGGGAGCAGTACTTC. This codes for CASSQGQGAREQYF.

The chain couples TRBV30 to TRBJ1-5; 7 bases line up with TRBD1. The germline V gene encodes CDR1 GTSNPN and CDR2 SVGIG (reference sequence). J gave up 4 bases and V 1 base, and 4 bases lay outside the gene matches. The CDR3 loop spans 14 amino acids. As DNA, the CDR3 is TGTGCCTGGAGTGCACAACAGGGGAATCAGCCCCAGCATTTT. It is translated as CAWSAQQGNQPQHF. The full variable domain, with the rest looked up from reference TRBV30 and TRBJ1-5, is SQTIHQWPATLVQPVGSPLSLECTVEGTSNPNLYWYRQAAGRGLQLLFYSVGIGQISSEVPQNLSASRPQDRQFILSSKKLLLSDSGFYLCAWSAQQGNQPQHFGDGTRLSIL.

The chain employs TRBV19 and TRBJ1-1; 9 bases are a match to TRBD1. The CDR3 is 15 amino acids. V was pared by 4 bases and J by 1 base, with 4 bases of the junction left unmatched. CDR1 is LNHDA and CDR2 is SQIVND in the germline V gene (reference sequence). CDR3 sequence reads: CASSTTGGPNTEAFF. DNA of the CDR3: TGTGCCAGTAGTACCACAGGGGGCCCGAACACTGAAGCTTTCTTT.

This chain connects TRBV30 to TRBJ1-2; TRBD1 is a possible D gene (6 bases). With 0 bases removed from V and 6 bases from J, the gap between germline ends came to 8 bases. The CDR3 length is 12 residues. Germline loops: CDR1 GTSNPN, CDR2 SVGIG (reference sequence). CDR3 region: CAWSVQGDGYTF. The CDR3 DNA reads as TGTGCCTGGAGTGTACAGGGCGATGGCTACACCTTC. Full variable domain (remainder filled in from reference TRBV30 and TRBJ1-2): SQTIHQWPATLVQPVGSPLSLECTVEGTSNPNLYWYRQAAGRGLQLLFYSVGIGQISSEVPQNLSASRPQDRQFILSSKKLLLSDSGFYLCAWSVQGDGYTFGSGTRLTVV.

This rearrangement joins TRBV29-1 to TRBJ1-1; D gene uncertain. Germline CDR1 SQVTM, CDR2 ANQGSEA. The CDR3 loop spans 12 amino acids. The V end was cut by 4 bases, the J end by 1 base, with 7 bases between. The CDR3: CSVGPPNTEAFF. The CDR3, as DNA: TGCAGCGTTGGGCCCCCGAACACTGAAGCTTTCTTT.

The chain couples TRBV11-3 to TRBJ2-2, with TRBD2 identical over 10 bases. Germline V lookup: CDR1 SGHNT, CDR2 YENEEA. Trimming at V came to 2 bases and at J to 1 base, leaving 7 bases not matched to a gene. The CDR3 consists of 18 residues. Here the CDR3 reads CASSLKFRLAGNTGELFF. The CDR3 DNA reads TGTGCCAGCAGCTTAAAGTTTCGACTAGCGGGGAACACCGGGGAGCTGTTTTTT. Drawing the rest from reference TRBV11-3 and TRBJ2-2, the complete variable domain is EAGVVQSPRYKIIEKKQPVAFWCNPISGHNTLYWYLQNLGQGPELLIRYENEEAVDDSQLPKDRFSAERLKGVDSTLKIQPAELGDSAVYLCASSLKFRLAGNTGELFFGEGSRLTVL.

This sequence joins TRBV5-8 and TRBJ2-7; D is ambiguous. The V end lost 1 base, the J end lost 2 bases, and 7 bases lay between the germline ends. This CDR3 has 13 amino acids. CDR1 is SGHTS and CDR2 is YDEGEE in the germline V gene. The CDR3 spells CASSLNLAYEQYF. CDR3 DNA sequence: TGTGCCAGCAGCTTGAATCTAGCCTACGAGCAGTACTTC.

The CDR3 is CATSRSGADGYTF. CDR3 nucleotide sequence: TGTGCCACGTCGAGGTCCGGAGCTGATGGCTACACCTTC. The chain has TRBV24-1 and TRBJ1-2; no reliable D call. The ends were cut back, 10 bases at V and 6 bases at J, with 17 bases in the middle. Germline loops: CDR1 KGHDR, CDR2 SFDVKD. The CDR3 runs to 13 residues.

The CDR3 region has the DNA TGTGCCAGCAGTTACGAGGGGGCAATCACCGGGGAGCTGTTTTTT. Residues: CASSYEGAITGELFF. This chain connects TRBV6-5 to TRBJ2-2; 7 bases are shared with TRBD1. Germline lookup yields CDR1 MNHEY and CDR2 SVGAGI. The CDR3 runs to 15 residues. The V gene end was trimmed by 2 bases and the J gene end by 4 bases; junction bases not matched to a gene: 4.

V gene TRBV13 combines with J gene TRBJ2-3; D gene ambiguous. The V gene lost 0 bases and the J gene lost 1 base, with 5 bases spanning the gap. Germline V gene sequence: CDR1 PRHDT, CDR2 FYEKMQ (reference sequence). This CDR3 has 14 amino acids. CDR3 region: CASSLGSGTDTQYF. CDR3 DNA sequence: TGTGCCAGCAGCTTAGGGTCCGGCACAGATACGCAGTATTTT. Full variable domain (outside the CDR3, taken from reference TRBV13 and TRBJ2-3): AAGVIQSPRHLIKEKRETATLKCYPIPRHDTVYWYQQGPGQDPQFLISFYEKMQSDKGSIPDRFSAQQFSDYHSELNMSSLELGDSALYFCASSLGSGTDTQYFGPGTRLTVL.

The chain recombines TRBV11-2 with TRBJ1-2, with 7 bases fitting TRBD1. The CDR3 covers 13 residues. Germline CDR1 and CDR2: SGHAT and FQNNGV. Trimming removed 2 bases from V and 6 bases from J; junction bases left unmatched: 3. This chain's CDR3 is CASSLRGLDGYTF. The CDR3 nucleotides read TGTGCCAGCAGCTTAAGGGGGCTGGATGGCTACACCTTC.